The 22 T cell receptor beta chains reported below all come from one sample, sequenced in a study of Ad26.COV2.S vaccination and SARS-CoV-2 variants. Libraries were prepared by immunoSEQ multiplex PCR; TCRdb keeps only in-frame clonotypes and omits some of them. The sample holds about 400,000 clones, around 91% seen once. Sample treatment: roughly 19 received Ad26.COV2.S at low or high dose, single or two shots; about five received placebo; per-sample allocation not given. All samples were drawn on day 63, counting from the first vaccine or placebo injection. Sequences were derived from peripheral blood, sampled in a trial of Ad26.COV2.S vaccine versus placebo. These receptors were taken from a person between 18 and 65 years old who received the Ad26.COV2.S COVID-19 vaccine or a placebo.

The rearrangement uses TRBV9 and TRBJ2-2, with TRBD1 matching 7 bases. The V segment lost 4 bases and the J segment 2 bases; nucleotides outside the gene matches: 8. This CDR3 is 16 amino acids long. The germline gives CDR1 SGDLS, CDR2 YYNGEE. The CDR3, as DNA: TGTGCCAGCAGCCTAACGACAGGGCAAAACACCGGGGAGCTGTTTTTT. Translated: CASSLTTGQNTGELFF.

The genes are TRBV27 and TRBJ1-4; the match to TRBD1 covers 8 bases. The germline gives CDR1 MNHEY, CDR2 SMNVEV (reference sequence). The CDR3 is 15 residues long. J was trimmed by 7 bases and V by 5 bases; bases with no gene match: 9. CDR3 in amino acids: CASSPRTGSGEKLFF. CDR3 coding DNA: TGTGCCAGCAGTCCAAGGACAGGGTCCGGTGAAAAACTGTTTTTT.

The chain joins TRBV27 to TRBJ2-1; 11 bases are a match to TRBD2. Germline trimming cut 5 bases from V and 3 bases from J; bases unmatched to any gene: 6. Per germline, CDR1 MNHEY and CDR2 SMNVEV (reference sequence). The CDR3 sequence is 16 residues long. The CDR3 DNA follows: TGTGCCAGCAGTCCCCTAGCGGGAGGACTCTACAATGAGCAGTTCTTC. Amino acids: CASSPLAGGLYNEQFF.

This chain joins TRBV30 and TRBJ1-5; 7 positions agree with TRBD1. The CDR3 runs to 14 residues. Germline CDR1 is GTSNPN and CDR2 is SVGIG (reference sequence). With 1 base clipped from V and 7 bases from J, the junction kept 7 bases outside the gene matches. CDR3 nucleotide sequence: TGTGCCTGGAGTGCCACAGGGGACTGGCAGCCCCAGCATTTT. Translating gives CAWSATGDWQPQHF.

The J gene is TRBJ2-7, the V gene TRBV5-6; D might be TRBD1 or TRBD2, each matching 5 bases. The CDR3 runs to 13 residues. V lost 3 bases and J 2 bases, leaving 9 bases between the germline ends. Germline V gene data show CDR1 as SGHDT and CDR2 as YYEEEE. CDR3 sequence (DNA): TGTGCCAGCAGCTCCGGGGCCGCCTACGAGCAGTACTTC. Translating it yields CASSSGAAYEQYF.

V gene TRBV5-4 combines with J gene TRBJ2-7; 14 bases map to TRBD2. V shed 2 bases and J 3 bases; nucleotides not matched to a gene: 1. Germline V gene data show CDR1 as SGHNT and CDR2 as YYREEE (reference sequence). The CDR3 spans 15 residues. CDR3 coding DNA: TGTGCCAGCAGCTTCGGACTAGCGGGAGGCTACGAGCAGTACTTC. This encodes CASSFGLAGGYEQYF.

This rearrangement joins TRBV25-1 to TRBJ2-5; D could derive from TRBD1 or TRBD2 (5 bases each). CDR1 is MGHDK, CDR2 SYGVNS, per germline. V lost 4 bases and J lost 5, with 11 bases in between. This CDR3 is built from 13 residues. CDR3 in amino acids: CASSGWGSETQYF. Written as DNA, the CDR3 is TGTGCCAGCAGTGGTTGGGGGTCGGAGACCCAGTACTTC. Full variable domain (remainder filled in from reference TRBV25-1 and TRBJ2-5): EADIYQTPRYLVIGTGKKITLECSQTMGHDKMYWYQQDPGMELHLIHYSYGVNSTEKGDLSSESTVSRIRTEHFPLTLESARPSHTSQYLCASSGWGSETQYFGPGTRLLVL.

This rearrangement joins TRBV5-1 to TRBJ2-5; D is unresolved. The length of the CDR3 is 14 residues. CDR1 SGHRS and CDR2 YFSETQ come from the germline V gene. V was cut by 0 bases and J by 4 bases, with 10 bases left in between. This CDR3 is CASSLGDVGETQYF. CDR3 in DNA: TGCGCCAGCAGCTTGGGCGATGTAGGAGAGACCCAGTACTTC.

The V and J genes are TRBV19 and TRBJ1-6; tentatively, D is TRBD1 (5 bases). Trimming took off 9 bases at V and 10 bases at J, with 16 bases between the two ends. Germline-derived CDR1 and CDR2 are LNHDA and SQIVND (reference sequence). The CDR3 runs 13 residues. CDR3 nucleotide sequence: TGTGCCAGCTCCCCCTTAGGGGTCTCACCCCTCCACTTT. Translation: CASSPLGVSPLHF.

This chain links TRBV28 with TRBJ2-7, with D perhaps given as TRBD1 or TRBD2 (6 bases each). This CDR3 is built from 17 residues. CDR1 is MDHEN, CDR2 SYDVKM, per germline. The V end lost 2 bases, the J end lost 9 bases, and 26 bases lay between the germline ends. The CDR3 DNA sequence: TGTGCCAGCAGTTTAGGGGCGGGGACACCCGTACAGCCTGGGCAGTACTTC. The encoded protein is CASSLGAGTPVQPGQYF.

The V and J genes are TRBV6-2 or TRBV6-3 and TRBJ1-2; D unclear. The CDR3 is made up of 14 amino acids. Germline assignment: CDR1 MNHEY and CDR2 SVGEGT. V dropped 7 bases and J dropped 8 bases, with 20 bases sitting between them. CDR3 sequence reads: CASIPTGAGNGYTF. DNA for the CDR3: TGTGCCAGCATCCCTACGGGTGCCGGGAACGGCTACACCTTC.

This clone was observed a few times. The gene calls are TRBV30 and TRBJ2-3, with D perhaps matching TRBD2 (5 bases). The length of the CDR3 is 13 residues. With 2 bases removed from V and 1 base from J, the gap between germline ends came to 7 bases. Germline assignment: CDR1 GTSNPN and CDR2 SVGIG (reference sequence). CDR3 region: CAWSFSGTDTQYF. In DNA, the CDR3 is TGTGCCTGGAGTTTTAGCGGCACAGATACGCAGTATTTT.

The rearrangement joins TRBV6-2 or TRBV6-3 to TRBJ1-5; no clear D. The CDR3 length is 14 residues. Per the germline V gene, CDR1 is MNHEY and CDR2 is SVGEGT. V lost 5 bases, J lost 3 bases, and 11 bases lay in between. The CDR3 DNA reads TGTGCCAGCAGTAGACCCGGGCACAATCAGCCCCAGCATTTT. Translating it yields CASSRPGHNQPQHF.

The chain links TRBV6-2 or TRBV6-3 to TRBJ2-4; no reliable D call. Between the trimmed V and J ends, which lost 5 bases and 6 bases, there was a span of 8 bases. The germline V gene encodes CDR1 MNHEY and CDR2 SVGEGT. This CDR3 is 12 amino acids long. This CDR3 reads CASSRTPNIQYF. The CDR3 DNA reads as TGTGCCAGCAGTCGGACCCCAAACATTCAGTACTTC.

This clone was found once. The chain couples TRBV5-4 to TRBJ2-2, with D perhaps TRBD1 or TRBD2 (7 bases each). V lost 6 bases to trimming and J lost 2 bases, with 17 bases between them. Per germline, CDR1 SGHNT and CDR2 YYREEE (reference sequence). There are 16 residues in the CDR3. The CDR3 coding sequence is TGTGCCAGCATCCCAGGGGGGGCCACCAACACCGGGGAGCTGTTTTTT. Translation: CASIPGGATNTGELFF.

The rearrangement uses TRBV11-3 and TRBJ2-2; maybe TRBD2 (5 bases). Trimming cost V 6 bases and J 0 bases, with 11 bases left between them. CDR1 and CDR2 (germline): SGHNT, YENEEA. This CDR3 has 15 residues. The CDR3 sequence: CASRFGSANTGELFF. The CDR3 region has the DNA TGTGCCAGCAGGTTTGGGAGCGCGAACACCGGGGAGCTGTTTTTT.

Details on this clone: The sample holds other DNA sequences that translate to the same CDR3. The gene calls are TRBV6-2 or TRBV6-3 and TRBJ2-7; D is uncertain. The CDR3 loop spans 11 amino acids. Germline values: CDR1 MNHEY, CDR2 SVGEGT. Between the trimmed V and J ends, which lost 6 bases and 6 bases, there was a span of 9 bases. The CDR3 loop reads CASSFNFEQYF. The CDR3 region has the DNA TGTGCCAGCAGCTTCAATTTCGAGCAGTACTTC.

This clone has just a few counts. The chain uses TRBV11-3 and TRBJ2-1, with 9 bases fitting TRBD2. Germline loops: CDR1 SGHNT, CDR2 YENEEA. This CDR3 contains 16 residues. The V gene end was trimmed by 3 bases and the J gene end by 0 bases; junction bases not matched to a gene: 3. The CDR3 sequence is CASSLVLAGSYNEQFF. CDR3 DNA: TGTGCCAGCAGCTTGGTACTAGCGGGCTCCTACAATGAGCAGTTCTTC.

The J gene is TRBJ2-7, the V gene TRBV29-1, with 8 bases fitting TRBD1. The germline CDR1 and CDR2 sequences are SQVTM and ANQGSEA. CDR3 length equals 16 residues. Trimming at V came to 4 bases and at J to 1 base, leaving 12 bases not matched to a gene. CDR3 DNA: TGCAGCGTTGCAGGGGGCGCGGCATCCTCATCCTACGAGCAGTACTTC. It yields the protein CSVAGGAASSSYEQYF.

This clone was recorded only once. The chain combines TRBV7-9 with TRBJ2-1; 7 bases agree with TRBD2. J gave up 6 bases and V 4 bases, and 9 bases lay outside the gene matches. CDR3 size: 15 residues. Germline V gene data show CDR1 as SEHNR and CDR2 as FQNEAQ (reference sequence). The CDR3 here is CASSSSGRIGNEQFF. CDR3 nucleotide sequence: TGTGCCAGCAGCTCCTCCGGGAGGATTGGCAATGAGCAGTTCTTC.

The CDR3 reads CATSSGAMNTEAFF. Written as DNA, the CDR3 is TGTGCCACCTCCTCGGGGGCCATGAACACTGAAGCTTTCTTT. The genes are TRBV3-1 (or the pseudogene TRBV3-2) and TRBJ1-1; TRBD1 might be the D (6 bases). The ends were cut back, 10 bases at V and 0 bases at J, with 15 bases in the middle. Per germline, CDR1 LGHDT and CDR2 YNNKEL (reference sequence). This CDR3 has 14 residues.

The rearrangement joins TRBV9 to TRBJ2-3; 8 bases are a match to TRBD2. The CDR3 is 16 amino acids. Germline CDR1 SGDLS, CDR2 YYNGEE. Trimming took 4 bases from V and 0 from J; bases not matched to a gene: 7. As DNA, the CDR3 is TGTGCCAGCAGCCCCTTAGCGGGGACTAGCACAGATACGCAGTATTTT. Residues: CASSPLAGTSTDTQYF.